This is a list of T cell receptor beta chains from one sample in a study of PD-L1 blockade in urothelial cancer. TCRdb keeps only in-frame clones here, not all; method: immunoSEQ multiplex PCR. The sample includes about 130,000 clones, about 82% seen only once; the top ten take around 2.4%. The material was PBMCs, obtained around atezolizumab (anti-PD-L1) treatment. These receptor sequences come from a man aged 45-65 years with urothelial cancer. Both conserved end residues are part of each CDR3. Each record gives: V gene, J gene, clone size, D gene, CDR3 DNA, CDR3 protein. The D gene is left open where the match is weak. Expanded clones are given a class, and other clones once, few, many or no size at all.

V gene: TRBV28
J gene: TRBJ2-6
clone size: .
D gene: TRBD1
CDR3 DNA: TGTGCCAGCAACCCGACAGGGGTATATTCTGGGGCCAACGTCCTGACTTTC
CDR3 protein: CASNPTGVYSGANVLTF

V gene: TRBV14
J gene: TRBJ1-4
clone size: few
D gene: TRBD1
CDR3 DNA: TGTGCCAGCAGCCAAGCCGGGACAGACGAAAAACTGTTTTTT
CDR3 protein: CASSQAGTDEKLFF

V gene: TRBV5-6
J gene: TRBJ1-1
clone size: .
D gene: TRBD1
CDR3 DNA: TGTGCCAGCAGCTTAGACAGGGTAACTGAAGCTTTCTTT
CDR3 protein: CASSLDRVTEAFF

V gene: TRBV28
J gene: TRBJ2-1
clone size: .
D gene: .
CDR3 DNA: TGTGCCAGCAGTCTCACCGGACTCAAACCCTACCGGGAGCAGTTCTTC
CDR3 protein: CASSLTGLKPYREQFF

V gene: TRBV6-4
J gene: TRBJ1-5
clone size: .
D gene: .
CDR3 DNA: TGTGCCAGCAGTGAGGGGGGGGCTGGTCAGCCCCAGCATTTT
CDR3 protein: CASSEGGAGQPQHF

V gene: TRBV5-4
J gene: TRBJ2-7
clone size: .
D gene: TRBD1
CDR3 DNA: TGTGCCAGCAGCTTGGTAGGACAGGGGGCTTACGAGCAGTACTTC
CDR3 protein: CASSLVGQGAYEQYF

V gene: TRBV6-5
J gene: TRBJ1-6
clone size: few
D gene: .
CDR3 DNA: TGTGCCAGCAGTTATGTACAGGCCAGCTATAATTCACCCCTCCACTTT
CDR3 protein: CASSYVQASYNSPLHF

V gene: TRBV28
J gene: TRBJ2-3
clone size: .
D gene: .
CDR3 DNA: TGTGCCAGCAGTCTGCGGGACCTCAGGGATACGCAGTATTTT
CDR3 protein: CASSLRDLRDTQYF

V gene: TRBV28
J gene: TRBJ1-6
clone size: .
D gene: TRBD1
CDR3 DNA: TGTGCCAGCAGTTCCGGACAGGGGAGGAATTCACCCCTCCACTTT
CDR3 protein: CASSSGQGRNSPLHF

V gene: TRBV28
J gene: TRBJ2-7
clone size: .
D gene: .
CDR3 DNA: TGTGCCAGCAGGGGGTTGGGAGATGGTTACGAGCAGTACTTC
CDR3 protein: CASRGLGDGYEQYF

V gene: TRBV2
J gene: TRBJ2-1
clone size: .
D gene: .
CDR3 DNA: TGTGCCAGCAAGGGTGACAGGCTTTACAATGAGCAGTTCTTC
CDR3 protein: CASKGDRLYNEQFF

V gene: TRBV5-5
J gene: TRBJ2-3
clone size: .
D gene: TRBD2
CDR3 DNA: TGTGCCAGCAGACCACAACTAGCGGGAGAAACAGATACGCAGTATTTT
CDR3 protein: CASRPQLAGETDTQYF

V gene: TRBV6-5
J gene: TRBJ1-5
clone size: .
D gene: TRBD1
CDR3 DNA: TGTGCCAGCAGTAGACAGGGCATTAGCAATCAGCCCCAGCATTTT
CDR3 protein: CASSRQGISNQPQHF

V gene: TRBV21-1
J gene: TRBJ2-2
clone size: .
D gene: .
CDR3 DNA: TGTGCCAGCAGCAGGACAGGAGCCACCGGGGAGCTGTTTTTT
CDR3 protein: CASSRTGATGELFF

V gene: TRBV28
J gene: TRBJ2-7
clone size: .
D gene: TRBD1
CDR3 DNA: TGTGCCAGCAGTCCAGAGACAGGGGCCCTCACCTACGAGCAGTACTTC
CDR3 protein: CASSPETGALTYEQYF

V gene: TRBV10-3
J gene: TRBJ2-7
clone size: few
D gene: TRBD2
CDR3 DNA: TGTGCCGTTAGGCGGGGGGACAACGAGCAGTACTTC
CDR3 protein: CAVRRGDNEQYF

V gene: TRBV30
J gene: TRBJ2-7
clone size: .
D gene: .
CDR3 DNA: TGTGCCTGGAGTGTACGTTCGGCAGGGATTGTCTACGAGCAGTACTTC
CDR3 protein: CAWSVRSAGIVYEQYF

V gene: TRBV5-1
J gene: TRBJ2-7
clone size: .
D gene: .
CDR3 DNA: TGCGCCAGCAGCTCTTACGACAGAGACGAGCAGTACTTC
CDR3 protein: CASSSYDRDEQYF

V gene: TRBV7-9
J gene: TRBJ1-1
clone size: .
D gene: TRBD1
CDR3 DNA: TGTGCCAGCAGCTTAGTGGGGACAGAGAACACTGAAGCTTTCTTT
CDR3 protein: CASSLVGTENTEAFF

V gene: TRBV28
J gene: TRBJ2-2
clone size: .
D gene: TRBD2
CDR3 DNA: TGTGCCAGCAGCCCCCCAGCGGGAGGACCCGGGGAGCTGTTTTTT
CDR3 protein: CASSPPAGGPGELFF

V gene: TRBV4-1
J gene: TRBJ1-4
clone size: few
D gene: .
CDR3 DNA: TGCGCCAGCAGCTTACAGGGTGGGGAAAAACTGTTTTTT
CDR3 protein: CASSLQGGEKLFF

V gene: TRBV7-6
J gene: TRBJ2-5
clone size: .
D gene: .
CDR3 DNA: TGTGCCAGCAGCTTAGGGATAGGGGGAAAGGAGACCCAGTACTTC
CDR3 protein: CASSLGIGGKETQYF

V gene: TRBV9
J gene: TRBJ2-1
clone size: .
D gene: TRBD2
CDR3 DNA: TGTGCCAGCAGCGTAGTGGCGGGAGGACGCTCCGATGAGCAGTTCTTC
CDR3 protein: CASSVVAGGRSDEQFF

V gene: TRBV19
J gene: TRBJ2-7
clone size: .
D gene: .
CDR3 DNA: TGTGCCAGTAGTAAGTACACCGGGACTGGTAGCTCCTACGAGCAGTACTTC
CDR3 protein: CASSKYTGTGSSYEQYF